These 18 T cell receptor beta chains were sequenced from one sample in a study of cytotoxic CD8 clonotypes in ibrutinib-treated CLL. The method was immunoSEQ multiplex PCR; TCRdb's version includes in-frame clones alone and lacks a portion of them. The sample consists of about 50,000 clones, about three fifths of them appearing once. This material consisted of PBMCs, taken after 24 months of ibrutinib treatment. The receptors here all came from a human donor with chronic lymphocytic leukemia.

On this clone: One junction end disagrees with the germline gene, perhaps due to a read error. The CDR3 region has the DNA TGCGCCAGCAGCCACCTTGGACAGGCCGGGGAGGATACGCAGTATTTT. Amino acids: CASSHLGQAGEDTQYF. The chain recombines TRBV7-7 with TRBJ2-3; 7 nucleotides align to TRBD1. This CDR3 is 16 amino acids long. Per germline, CDR1 SSHAT and CDR2 FNYEAQ (reference sequence).

The chain uses TRBV10-3 and TRBJ2-3; 8 bases align to TRBD2. There are 11 residues in the CDR3. Losses at the gene ends were 10 bases for V and 3 bases for J; bases not matched to a gene: 0. Germline lookup yields CDR1 ENHRY and CDR2 SYGVKD. The CDR3 DNA reads TGTGCCACGGGGGGGACAGATACGCAGTATTTT. Translation: CATGGTDTQYF.

The V gene is TRBV7-9, the J gene TRBJ2-1, with TRBD2 matching 9 bases. V shed 1 base, J shed 5 bases, and the junction held 3 bases outside the gene matches. The CDR3 sequence is 15 residues long. Germline-derived CDR1 and CDR2 are SEHNR and FQNEAQ (reference sequence). The CDR3 sequence: CASSLVAGGHNEQFF. DNA of the CDR3: TGTGCCAGCAGCTTAGTGGCGGGGGGGCACAATGAGCAGTTCTTC.

The V gene is TRBV5-1, the J gene TRBJ2-3, with TRBD1 matching over 11 bases. J was trimmed by 1 base and V by 6 bases; bases with no gene match: 4. Germline CDR1 reads SGHRS; CDR2 reads YFSETQ. This CDR3 is 15 amino acids long. The DNA for the CDR3 is TGCGCCAGCAACCAGGGACAGGGGGGCACAGATACGCAGTATTTT. Residues: CASNQGQGGTDTQYF.

This clone was seen a handful of times. The chain joins TRBV27 to TRBJ2-7; D may match TRBD1 or TRBD2 (7 bases each). Germline CDR1 reads MNHEY; CDR2 reads SMNVEV (reference sequence). Trimming took 0 bases from V and 2 from J, leaving 20 bases between them. The CDR3 totals 18 residues. Here the CDR3 DNA reads TGTGCCAGCAGTTTATCTGGGACGGAGACAGGGAGGGCCTACGAGCAGTACTTC. Translated: CASSLSGTETGRAYEQYF.

This sequence joins TRBV19 and TRBJ1-2; a possible D gene is TRBD1 (5 bases). Trimming stripped 5 bases from V and 2 bases from J, with 15 bases between. The germline CDR1 and CDR2 sequences are LNHDA and SQIVND (reference sequence). CDR3 length equals 15 residues. The CDR3 sequence is CASSPRQSLNYGYTF. CDR3 DNA: TGTGCCAGTAGTCCTCGACAGTCCCTAAACTATGGCTACACCTTC.

This chain joins TRBV5-1 and TRBJ1-3; no firm D call. V lost 0 bases and J lost 0, with 7 bases in between. The CDR3 is made up of 15 amino acids. Germline loops: CDR1 SGHRS, CDR2 YFSETQ. CDR3 amino acids: CASSLETVSGNTIYF. The CDR3 DNA sequence: TGCGCCAGCAGCTTGGAAACGGTCTCTGGAAACACCATATATTTT.

The V call is TRBV28, the J call TRBJ2-1, with D possibly matching TRBD2 (7 bases). The germline gives CDR1 MDHEN, CDR2 SYDVKM. V shed 8 bases and J shed 5 bases, with 19 bases lying between them. The CDR3 runs to 15 residues. The CDR3, as DNA: TGTGCCAGCTCCTCGGCGGGGGCCGAAAACAATGAGCAGTTCTTC. Translated, it gives CASSSAGAENNEQFF.

This CDR3 reads CASSLEPSTGWSNQPQHF. In DNA form, the CDR3 reads TGCGCCAGCAGCTTGGAACCTTCCACAGGGTGGAGCAATCAGCCCCAGCATTTT. The chain joins TRBV5-1 to TRBJ1-5; TRBD1 might be the D (6 bases). The CDR3 is made up of 18 amino acids. V was trimmed by 0 bases and J by 1 base, leaving 17 bases between them. The germline V gene encodes CDR1 SGHRS and CDR2 YFSETQ.

This sequence joins TRBV7-8 and TRBJ2-3; 7 bases fit TRBD2. V lost 5 bases to trimming and J lost 5 bases; unmatched junction nucleotides: 13. This CDR3 region has 16 residues. From germline, CDR1 is SGHVS and CDR2 FQNEAQ. The CDR3 DNA follows: TGTGCCAGCAGCCTTGGACTAGTTGGTGGGGGAGATACGCAGTATTTT. It codes for CASSLGLVGGGDTQYF.

The chain has TRBV6-5 and TRBJ1-3; D gene unclear. The CDR3 runs 14 residues. Germline CDR1 MNHEY, CDR2 SVGAGI. Trimming cost V 2 bases and J 12 bases, with 17 bases left between them. CDR3 in amino acids: CASSYTNQAGNIYF. The CDR3 bases are TGTGCCAGCAGTTACACGAACCAGGCCGGGAACATATATTTT.

The chain uses TRBV28 and TRBJ1-2, with D unresolved. Trimming shortened V by 5 bases and J by 3 bases, and 7 bases separated the two germline ends. The germline gives CDR1 MDHEN, CDR2 SYDVKM. The CDR3 covers 12 residues. The CDR3 nucleotides are TGTGCCAGCAGTAGGCGGCACTATGGCTACACCTTC. This sequence encodes CASSRRHYGYTF.

This chain links TRBV12-5 with TRBJ1-1; a possible D gene is TRBD1 (6 bases). The CDR3 spans 15 residues. Germline V gene data show CDR1 as LGHNT and CDR2 as FRNRAP. Deletions cut 5 bases from V and 0 bases from J, with 13 bases between. This CDR3 is CASGPRQDMNTEAFF. The DNA of the CDR3 is TGTGCTAGTGGTCCCCGACAGGACATGAACACTGAAGCTTTCTTT. The full variable domain, with the rest looked up from reference TRBV12-5 and TRBJ1-1, is DARVTQTPRHKVTEMGQEVTMRCQPILGHNTVFWYRQTMMQGLELLAYFRNRAPLDDSGMPKDRFSAEMPDATLATLKIQPSEPRDSAVYFCASGPRQDMNTEAFFGQGTRLTVV.

The gene calls are TRBV5-1 and TRBJ2-7, with TRBD2 as a possible D gene (6 bases). This CDR3 has 14 amino acids. Germline assignment: CDR1 SGHRS and CDR2 YFSETQ. Deletions cut 7 bases from V and 3 bases from J, with 17 bases between. CDR3 coding DNA: TGCGCCAGCGCCCTGGACGGGGGAGACTACGAGCAGTACTTC. Its protein is CASALDGGDYEQYF.

The chain's CDR3 is CASSQPGTGGTGELFF. DNA for the CDR3: TGTGCCAGCAGCCAGCCCGGGACAGGGGGCACCGGGGAGCTGTTTTTT. The chain recombines TRBV7-8 with TRBJ2-2; 11 positions match TRBD1. Germline V gene sequence: CDR1 SGHVS, CDR2 FQNEAQ. This CDR3 contains 16 residues. V lost 5 bases to trimming and J lost 4 bases; unmatched junction nucleotides: 6.

This clone was found a few times. This chain uses TRBV19 with TRBJ2-3; D not resolved. Trimming pared 3 bases from V and 0 bases from J, leaving 10 bases between. The germline gives CDR1 LNHDA, CDR2 SQIVND (reference sequence). This CDR3 spans 15 amino acids. The CDR3 nucleotides read TGTGCCAGTAGTATCGGGCCGGGTAGCACAGATACGCAGTATTTT. It codes for CASSIGPGSTDTQYF.

This clone appeared a few times. The gene calls are TRBV19 and TRBJ1-5; D is possibly TRBD1 (5 bases). The CDR3 has 13 amino acids. The V end was cut by 3 bases, the J end by 7 bases, with 10 bases between. Looked up from germline, CDR1 is LNHDA and CDR2 is SQIVND (reference sequence). CDR3 in amino acids: CASSMGPKQPQHF. Written as DNA, the CDR3 is TGTGCCAGTAGTATGGGACCGAAGCAGCCCCAGCATTTT.

The chain has TRBV29-1 and TRBJ1-1; 7 bases are a match to TRBD1. Per germline, CDR1 SQVTM and CDR2 ANQGSEA. The CDR3 sequence is 13 residues long. The V segment lost 6 bases and the J segment 4 bases; nucleotides outside the gene matches: 8. The CDR3 loop is CSVAQGVGTEAFF. As DNA, the CDR3 is TGCAGCGTCGCCCAGGGGGTAGGCACTGAAGCTTTCTTT.